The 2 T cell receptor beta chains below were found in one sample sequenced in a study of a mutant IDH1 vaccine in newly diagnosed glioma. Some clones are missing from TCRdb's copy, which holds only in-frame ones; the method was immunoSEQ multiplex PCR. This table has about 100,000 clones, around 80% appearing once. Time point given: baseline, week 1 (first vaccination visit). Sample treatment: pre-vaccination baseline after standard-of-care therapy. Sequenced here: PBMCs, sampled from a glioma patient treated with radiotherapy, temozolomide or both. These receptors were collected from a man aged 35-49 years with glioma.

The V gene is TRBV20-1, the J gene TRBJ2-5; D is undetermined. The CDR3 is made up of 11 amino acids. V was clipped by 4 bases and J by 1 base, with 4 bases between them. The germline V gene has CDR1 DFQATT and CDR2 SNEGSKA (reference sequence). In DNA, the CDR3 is TGCAGTGCTAACCCCCAAGAGACCCAGTACTTC. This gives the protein CSANPQETQYF.

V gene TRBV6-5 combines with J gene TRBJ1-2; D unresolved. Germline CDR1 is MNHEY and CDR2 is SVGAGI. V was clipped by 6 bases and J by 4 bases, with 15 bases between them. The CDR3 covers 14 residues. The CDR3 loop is CASRANRQVYGYTF. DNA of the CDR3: TGTGCCAGCAGGGCGAACCGGCAGGTCTATGGCTACACCTTC.